Listed here is a single T cell receptor beta chain. The antigen it recognizes is unknown. There are no base qualities to consult, and no much larger clone falls within one base. The sample is drawn from a study of shared clonotypes between healthy human individuals (dated by TCRdb to the early 2020s). In the study overall: Two women and a few men aged 18 to 49 years were included in the cohort. For each donor, three plates each were used for CD4 naive and CD4 memory, two plates were used for CD8 naive, and one plate was used for CD8 memory. Each donor's leukapheresis produced roughly between roughly 0.9 and 8.9 billion PBMCs. To estimate repertoire size and how much clonotypes are shared between individuals, the study performed deep sequencing of blood TCR repertoires from five healthy adults. Different laboratories and diverse techniques were used to prepare libraries and sequence TCR repertoires, to increase sequencing depth and limit assay-specific biases. General conclusions and limits of the study: Sharing across several donors was observed for roughly 5% of naive CD4, 3.5% of naive CD8, about 2.3% of memory CD4, and around 0.44% of memory CD8 clonotypes. The genetic and exposure-history diversity represented was limited by the small number of donors. Higher generation probabilities were observed for clonotypes shared by all four sorted-subset donors than for non-shared clonotypes. Pairwise subsampling indicated that sequencing depth was expected to affect the degree of clonotype sharing among donors. Larger estimated clonotype richness was generally found for naive subsets than for memory subsets. Even with the large sequencing depth, rarefaction of the sorted-subset datasets indicated that sequencing was incomplete. Sampling was restricted to blood, and TCR repertoires in tissue are likely to differ from TCR repertoires in blood.

Using the deep immunoSEQ assay, TCR CDR3 regions were amplified from genomic DNA by multiplex PCR. Genomic DNA extracted from each cell subset was distributed evenly over all wells of several immunoSEQ 96-well plates, and each plate served as one replicate. For sorted subsets, 150 to 200 ng genomic DNA, equal to about 30,000 T cell genomes, was loaded into each replicate PCR. Purified libraries were quantified with a Qubit 3.0 fluorometer, sized on a Bioanalyzer 2100, and re-quantified with the KAPA Library Quantification kit. Each immunoSEQ 96-well plate was sequenced on its own single-read 150-cycle Illumina NextSeq 550 flow cell. As for the authors' bioinformatics: Because the immunoSEQ output held only junctional sequences and lacked quality scores, the filtering could not match the filtering applied to full-length reads. To assign V/J genes and CDR3, sequences were annotated against IMGT germline references using PyIR, a Python wrapper for IgBLAST v1.9. Any read was removed if the V/J assignment was weak (E-value above 1e-6), the CDR3 was missing, or the read contained stop codons, out-of-frame junctions, or ambiguous translated residues. V3J clonotypes were defined as sequences sharing an identical inferred V gene, J gene, and CDR3 amino acid sequence. The percentage overlap between two repertoires was calculated by dividing the number of shared unique clonotypes by the size of the smaller repertoire. RTK rarefaction, the Chao1 estimator, and Recon v2.1 estimates of unobserved clonotypes were used to assess repertoire richness. For all TCRbeta clonotypes obtained by the gDNA method from several donors, generation probabilities were computed with OLGA. TCRdb carries this immuneACCESS record with in-frame sequences only. Its versions omit some clonotypes, under half of them owing to an unresolved V gene in the studies checked, with the rest unexplained. The V and J calls and clone size are taken from that table; D and trimming were inferred from the DNA. Across this sample there are 2 million to 3 million clones, with approximately 94% seen only once. The ten biggest clones cover 0.36% of the sample.

The donors were healthy, HIV-negative adults who had no recently reported acute infections or vaccinations. Every donor was a Caucasian adult living in Nashville, Tennessee, USA. CD4+ T cells were enriched by magnetic negative selection; naive cells were then positively selected on CD45RA, and the negative fraction formed the memory subset. After blood collection by leukapheresis, PBMCs were isolated using Ficoll-Histopaque density gradient centrifugation and then cryopreserved in the vapor phase of liquid nitrogen. Analytical flow cytometry was used to check the purity and quantity of every magnetically sorted T cell population. Genomic DNA was isolated from each sorted fraction and quantified by UV absorbance on a Nanodrop 2000c. Specimen: naive CD4+ T cells from PBMCs. Reading the label with the study, this specimen's cell subset or site is: CD45RA+ positively selected. The receptor was isolated from a man aged 18 to 29 in good health. Some clones in this sample may be carry-over from other donors' samples.

Here the CDR3 is given as CASSYRQVETQYF. The nucleotide sequence is given as TGTGCCAGCAGCTACCGACAGGTGGAGACCCAGTACTTC. This chain joins TRBV5-8 to TRBJ2-5, and possibly TRBD1, on 6 matching bases. The CDR3 runs 13 residues from the cysteine to the phenylalanine. Only the CDR3 portion is preserved as DNA: 39 bases, with reading frame beginning at the first base. Deletion took 3 bases off V and 5 bases off J, with a span of 11 bases between the germline ends. Based on the germline V gene, the CDR1 and CDR2 sequences are SGHTS and YDEGEE.